A selection of T cell receptor beta chains follows, all from one sample in a study of T cell responses to AZD1222 COVID-19 vaccine. Method: immunoSEQ multiplex PCR; TCRdb's copy keeps in-frame clones and lacks some. In the table there are 250,000 to 300,000 clones, about 94% of which are singletons. The input for sequencing was peripheral blood, taken 28 days after the second AZD1222 dose. The receptors originated from an adult who received the AZD1222 COVID-19 vaccine. CDR3s include the opening cysteine and the closing phenylalanine or tryptophan. The D gene is left open where the match is weak. Clone size is stated in some rows and not others, as once, few, many or a class when expanded.

CDR3nt	CDR3aa	v_gene	abundance	j_gene	d_gene	len
TGTGCCAGCAGCTCATGGGGGAGGTACGAGCAGTACTTC	CASSSWGRYEQYF	TRBV11-2	-	TRBJ2-7	-	13
TGTGCCAGCAGATCCTACACGGATAATTCACCCCTCCACTTT	CASRSYTDNSPLHF	TRBV28	-	TRBJ1-6	-	14
TGTGCCAGCAGTAGTGGGCCCCTAGAGATAGATACGCAGTATTTT	CASSSGPLEIDTQYF	TRBV2	once	TRBJ2-3	-	15
TGTGCCAGCATGGCCGGGGGGAAGAACACTGAAGCTTTCTTT	CASMAGGKNTEAFF	TRBV5-6	-	TRBJ1-1	-	14
TGTGCCAGCAGGACCAGGGTAGCGGGTAACACTGAAGCTTTCTTT	CASRTRVAGNTEAFF	TRBV4-2	once	TRBJ1-1	-	15
TGTGCCAGCCGGGACAGGGTTAAGGAGCAGTACTTC	CASRDRVKEQYF	TRBV28	-	TRBJ2-7	TRBD1	12
TGTGCCAGCAGCGTAGGACCAACTAGCGGGACCCAACAGTTCTTC	CASSVGPTSGTQQFF	TRBV9	-	TRBJ2-1	TRBD2	15
TGTGCCAGCAGGCCGATTGGGCGCCTGGACGAGCAGTACTTC	CASRPIGRLDEQYF	TRBV11-2	-	TRBJ2-7	-	14
TGTGCCAGCAGCTGGGAGGGGTCGTACGAAGGGACCCAGTACTTC	CASSWEGSYEGTQYF	TRBV5-5	-	TRBJ2-5	TRBD2	15
TGTGCCAGCAGCCCTTTCGTGGGGAGCTCCTACAATGAGCAGTTCTTC	CASSPFVGSSYNEQFF	TRBV11-2	-	TRBJ2-1	-	16
TGTGCCAGCAGCTCAACCGACGGGTCGCCCCTCCACTTT	CASSSTDGSPLHF	TRBV7-2	-	TRBJ1-6	-	13
TGTGCCAGCTCCTACGGGAACTCTGGAAACACCATATATTTT	CASSYGNSGNTIYF	TRBV28	-	TRBJ1-3	-	14
TGTGCCAGCAGCCGCTGGACAGGGGGTTCGAGCAATCAGCCCCAGCATTTT	CASSRWTGGSSNQPQHF	TRBV6-2/TRBV6-3	-	TRBJ1-5	TRBD1	17
TGCGCCAGCAGCCCAAACACAGGGGGCCACGAGCAGTACTTC	CASSPNTGGHEQYF	TRBV5-1	-	TRBJ2-7	TRBD1	14
TGTGCCAGCAGTTTATGGGGACAGGGGGCGCGAAACACTGAAGCTTTCTTT	CASSLWGQGARNTEAFF	TRBV28	-	TRBJ1-1	TRBD1	17